This is a list of T cell receptor beta chains from one sample in a study of T cell responses to AZD1222 COVID-19 vaccine. Sequencing was performed with immunoSEQ multiplex PCR; in TCRdb, only in-frame clones are kept and a portion is missing. The data show fewer than 120,000 clones, with about 85% seen just once and 3.2% held by the top ten. The starting material was peripheral blood, obtained on day 0 of AZD1222 vaccination. These receptors were obtained from an adult in good health. CDR3s include the opening cysteine and the closing phenylalanine or tryptophan. D genes are given only for firm matches. Clone size appears in some rows only: once, few, many, or a class for an expanded clone.

v_gene	d_gene	abundance	j_gene	CDR3aa	CDR3nt
TRBV7-3	.	.	TRBJ1-1	CASSPGRNTEAFF	TGTGCCAGCAGCCCGGGGAGGAACACTGAAGCTTTCTTT
TRBV6-5	.	.	TRBJ1-5	CASRTDAGVGQPQHF	TGTGCCAGCAGGACCGATGCAGGGGTTGGACAGCCCCAGCATTTT
TRBV15	.	.	TRBJ2-7	CATSRDLVSYEQYF	TGTGCCACCAGCAGAGATTTGGTTTCCTACGAGCAGTACTTC
TRBV20-1	.	.	TRBJ2-1	CSAHDNNEQFF	TGCAGTGCTCACGATAACAATGAGCAGTTCTTC
TRBV28	.	.	TRBJ2-4	CASRKAQLGIQYF	TGTGCCAGCAGAAAAGCCCAGTTGGGCATTCAGTACTTC
TRBV3-1/TRBV3-2	.	once	TRBJ1-6	CASSQEYQGGLGVPLHF	TGTGCCAGCAGCCAAGAATATCAAGGGGGGCTAGGGGTACCCCTCCACTTT
TRBV19	TRBD2	.	TRBJ2-2	CASAGGPPGELFF	TGTGCTTCAGCGGGGGGGCCTCCCGGGGAGCTGTTTTTT
TRBV24-1	TRBD2	.	TRBJ2-3	CATSKGLRGADTQYF	TGTGCCACCAGTAAGGGACTGCGGGGGGCAGATACGCAGTATTTT
TRBV25-1	.	.	TRBJ1-1	CASSLTDSPNTEAFF	TGTGCCAGCAGCCTAACGGACAGCCCGAACACTGAAGCTTTCTTT
TRBV18	TRBD1	.	TRBJ1-1	CASSPVGQSNTEAFF	TGTGCCAGCTCACCGGTGGGACAGTCGAACACTGAAGCTTTCTTT
TRBV11-3	.	.	TRBJ2-7	CASSSDSHEQYF	TGTGCCAGCAGCTCGGACAGCCACGAGCAGTACTTC
TRBV11-2	.	.	TRBJ2-1	CASSLAGRNNEQFF	TGTGCCAGCAGCTTAGCGGGAAGGAACAATGAGCAGTTCTTC
TRBV12-3/TRBV12-4	.	once	TRBJ1-1	CASSSDRNTEAFF	TGTGCCAGCAGTTCCGACAGGAACACTGAAGCTTTCTTT
TRBV28	.	.	TRBJ1-2	CASITGGGMDGYTF	TGTGCCAGCATAACCGGGGGCGGGATGGATGGCTACACCTTC
TRBV27	.	.	TRBJ2-1	CASSITGLAHNEQFF	TGTGCCAGCAGCATAACGGGACTGGCCCACAATGAGCAGTTCTTC
TRBV19	TRBD2	.	TRBJ2-7	CASSMGLGGGTYEQYF	TGTGCCAGTAGTATGGGGCTGGGGGGGGGAACCTACGAGCAGTACTTC
TRBV6-5	.	.	TRBJ1-4	CASRALRRGEKLFF	TGTGCCAGCAGGGCCCTACGACGGGGTGAAAAACTGTTTTTT
TRBV20-1	.	.	TRBJ1-1	CSASRASGDTEAFF	TGCAGTGCTAGTCGGGCCTCCGGAGACACTGAAGCTTTCTTT
TRBV6-6	.	.	TRBJ1-5	CASSQSNQPQHF	TGTGCCAGCAGCCAGAGCAATCAGCCCCAGCATTTT
TRBV9	TRBD2	once	TRBJ2-1	CASSVVLAGGLNEQFF	TGTGCCAGCAGCGTAGTTCTAGCGGGAGGGCTGAATGAGCAGTTCTTC
TRBV6-5	TRBD1	.	TRBJ1-1	CASRVRGRLTEAFF	TGTGCCAGCAGGGTGAGGGGGCGGCTAACTGAAGCTTTCTTT
TRBV20-1	TRBD1	few	TRBJ1-2	CSASRSDRAYGYTF	TGCAGTGCTAGTCGTTCGGACAGGGCCTATGGCTACACCTTC